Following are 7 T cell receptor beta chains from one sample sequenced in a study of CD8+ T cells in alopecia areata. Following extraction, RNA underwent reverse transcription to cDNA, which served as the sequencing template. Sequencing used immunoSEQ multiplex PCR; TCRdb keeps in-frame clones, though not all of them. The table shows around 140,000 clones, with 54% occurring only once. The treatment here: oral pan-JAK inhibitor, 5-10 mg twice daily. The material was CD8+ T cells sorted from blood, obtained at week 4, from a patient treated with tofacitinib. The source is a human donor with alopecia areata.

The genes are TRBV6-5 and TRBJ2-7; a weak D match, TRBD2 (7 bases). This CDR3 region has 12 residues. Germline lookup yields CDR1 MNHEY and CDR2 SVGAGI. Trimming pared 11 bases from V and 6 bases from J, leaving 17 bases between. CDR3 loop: CASAGAGPEQYF. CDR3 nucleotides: TGTGCCTCCGCGGGGGCAGGGCCCGAGCAGTACTTC.

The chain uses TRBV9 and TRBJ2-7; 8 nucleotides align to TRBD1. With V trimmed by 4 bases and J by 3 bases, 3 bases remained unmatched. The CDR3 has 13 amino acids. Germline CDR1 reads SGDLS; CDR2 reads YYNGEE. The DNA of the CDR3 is TGTGCCAGCAGCTTTGGGACAGGCTACGAGCAGTACTTC. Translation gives CASSFGTGYEQYF.

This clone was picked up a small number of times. The CDR3 nucleotides are TGCGCCAGCAGCCCCAGGGGGATTGGGCCTCAAGAGACCCAGTACTTC. Protein product: CASSPRGIGPQETQYF. The chain is built from TRBV5-1 and TRBJ2-5, with 7 bases identical to TRBD1. Germline CDR1 SGHRS, CDR2 YFSETQ. V was clipped by 4 bases and J by 2 bases; unmatched bases: 11. The CDR3 has 16 residues.

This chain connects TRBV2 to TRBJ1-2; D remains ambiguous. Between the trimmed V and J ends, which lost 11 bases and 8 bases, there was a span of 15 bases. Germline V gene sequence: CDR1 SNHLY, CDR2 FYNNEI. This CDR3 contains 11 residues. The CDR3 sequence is CASKMEGGYTF. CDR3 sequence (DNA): TGTGCCTCAAAAATGGAGGGCGGCTACACCTTC. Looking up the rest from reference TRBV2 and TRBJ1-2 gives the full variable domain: EPEVTQTPSHQVTQMGQEVILRCVPISNHLYFYWYRQILGQKVEFLVSFYNNEISEKSEIFDDQFSVERPDGSNFTLKIRSTKLEDSAMYFCASKMEGGYTFGSGTRLTVV.

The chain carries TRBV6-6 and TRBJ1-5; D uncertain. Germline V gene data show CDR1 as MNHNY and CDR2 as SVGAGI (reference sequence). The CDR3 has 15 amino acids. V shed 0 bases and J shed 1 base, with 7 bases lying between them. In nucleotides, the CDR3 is TGTGCCAGCAGTTACTCACCAGAGAGCAATCAGCCCCAGCATTTT. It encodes CASSYSPESNQPQHF.

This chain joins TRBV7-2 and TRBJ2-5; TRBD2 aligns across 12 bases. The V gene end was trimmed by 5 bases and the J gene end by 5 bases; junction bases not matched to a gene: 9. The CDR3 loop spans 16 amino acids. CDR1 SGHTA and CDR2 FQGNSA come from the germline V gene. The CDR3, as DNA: TGTGCCAGCAGCCTATGGGCTAGCGGGGGGGGTGAGACCCAGTACTTC. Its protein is CASSLWASGGGETQYF.

CDR3 in amino acids: CASSLTAGGEQYF. CDR3 bases: TGTGCCAGCAGCTTAACCGCAGGGGGCGAGCAGTACTTC. The chain uses TRBV11-2 and TRBJ2-7, with 7 bases identical to TRBD1. The germline V gene has CDR1 SGHAT and CDR2 FQNNGV. J gave up 6 bases and V 2 bases, and 4 bases lay outside the gene matches. The CDR3 is 13 residues long.